What follows are 8 T cell receptor beta chains derived from one specimen sequenced in a study of T cell responses to AZD1222 COVID-19 vaccine. Data came from immunoSEQ multiplex PCR; TCRdb stores just in-frame clones and leaves some out. The sample has 150,000 to 200,000 clones; roughly nine tenths are singletons. Sequencing used peripheral blood, obtained 28 days after the second AZD1222 dose. These receptors were collected from an adult who received the AZD1222 COVID-19 vaccine.

The rearrangement links TRBV5-1 to TRBJ1-4, with D possibly matching TRBD1 (6 bases). Trimming pared 5 bases from V and 5 bases from J, leaving 16 bases between. The CDR3 has 15 amino acids. Germline CDR1 SGHRS, CDR2 YFSETQ. Written as DNA, the CDR3 is TGCGCCAGCAGTCATACAGGGACCATCAATGAAAAACTGTTTTTT. Translating it yields CASSHTGTINEKLFF.

The J gene is TRBJ1-3, the V gene TRBV13, with 7 bases identical to TRBD1. V lost 4 bases and J lost 0; bases outside the gene matches: 3. This CDR3 region has 15 residues. Germline loops: CDR1 PRHDT, CDR2 FYEKMQ (reference sequence). In nucleotides, the CDR3 is TGTGCCAGCAGCTGGGGGACAGACTCTGGAAACACCATATATTTT. Translation gives CASSWGTDSGNTIYF.

The chain combines TRBV6-5 with TRBJ2-1; TRBD2 matches at 9 bases. The V and J ends lost 7 bases and 9 bases, in that order; junction bases with no gene match: 10. The CDR3 has 14 amino acids. Germline loops: CDR1 MNHEY, CDR2 SVGAGI. In DNA form, the CDR3 reads TGTGCCAGCAAAGTAGCGGGAGTACTGGGTGAGCAGTTCTTC. Its protein is CASKVAGVLGEQFF.

V usage is TRBV5-4 and J usage is TRBJ1-3; no clear D. CDR1 is SGHNT and CDR2 is YYREEE in the germline V gene (reference sequence). This CDR3 is built from 16 residues. Between the trimmed V and J ends, which lost 4 bases and 4 bases, there was a span of 18 bases. This CDR3 is CASSPQLGREGNTIYF. Here the CDR3 DNA reads TGTGCCAGCAGCCCACAATTGGGGAGAGAAGGAAACACCATATATTTT.

The chain joins TRBV7-8 to TRBJ1-1; 8 bases are a match to TRBD1. CDR3 length equals 15 residues. V shed 3 bases and J 1 base; nucleotides not matched to a gene: 4. Per germline, CDR1 SGHVS and CDR2 FQNEAQ. The CDR3: CASSLTGDSNTEAFF. CDR3 in DNA: TGTGCCAGCAGCTTGACAGGGGACTCGAACACTGAAGCTTTCTTT.

This clone was observed once. The chain is built from TRBV9 and TRBJ2-3; D ambiguous. The CDR3 has 12 residues. V gave up 3 bases and J gave up 0 bases, with 2 bases separating them. CDR1 is SGDLS, CDR2 YYNGEE, per germline. This CDR3 reads CASSESTDTQYF. The CDR3 coding sequence is TGTGCCAGCAGCGAAAGCACAGATACGCAGTATTTT.

The genes are TRBV11-3 and TRBJ1-1; D might be TRBD1 (5 bases). The germline gives CDR1 SGHNT, CDR2 YENEEA. Trimming removed 3 bases at V and 5 bases at J, with 10 bases between. The CDR3 is 13 amino acids. DNA of the CDR3: TGTGCCAGCAGCTTGGGGGGGAGGACTGAAGCTTTCTTT. Translated: CASSLGGRTEAFF.

The CDR3 DNA follows: TGTGCCAGCAGCCCCTTAAGCTATGGCTACACCTTC. Protein: CASSPLSYGYTF. The V and J genes are TRBV28 and TRBJ1-2; D gene uncertain. From germline, CDR1 is MDHEN and CDR2 SYDVKM. Trimming left V 6 bases short and J 4 bases short, with 9 bases between. CDR3 length: 12 amino acids.